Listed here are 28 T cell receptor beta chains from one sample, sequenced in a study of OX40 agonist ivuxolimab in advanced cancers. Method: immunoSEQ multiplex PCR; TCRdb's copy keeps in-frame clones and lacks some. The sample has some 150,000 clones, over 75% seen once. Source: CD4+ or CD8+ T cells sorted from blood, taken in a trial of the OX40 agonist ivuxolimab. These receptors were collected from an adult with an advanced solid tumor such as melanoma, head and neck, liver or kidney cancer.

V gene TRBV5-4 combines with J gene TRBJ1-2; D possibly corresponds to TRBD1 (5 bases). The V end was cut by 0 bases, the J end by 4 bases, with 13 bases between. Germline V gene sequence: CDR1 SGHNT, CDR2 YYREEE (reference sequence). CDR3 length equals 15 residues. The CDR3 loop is CASSLGTNPVYGYTF. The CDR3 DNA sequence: TGTGCCAGCAGCTTGGGGACAAATCCCGTCTATGGCTACACCTTC.

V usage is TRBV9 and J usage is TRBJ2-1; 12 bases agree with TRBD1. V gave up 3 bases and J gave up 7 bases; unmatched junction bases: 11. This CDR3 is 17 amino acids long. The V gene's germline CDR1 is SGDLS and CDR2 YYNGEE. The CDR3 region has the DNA TGTGCCAGCAGCGGAACCGGGACAGGGGGCGCGGGGAATGAGCAGTTCTTC. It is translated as CASSGTGTGGAGNEQFF.

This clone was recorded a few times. The CDR3 loop reads CASSLAWGPEAFF. For the CDR3, the DNA is TGTGCCAGCAGCTTAGCGTGGGGGCCCGAAGCTTTCTTT. The rearrangement links TRBV7-9 to TRBJ1-1; maybe TRBD1 (6 bases). The CDR3 totals 13 residues. CDR1 and CDR2 from the germline V gene are SEHNR and FQNEAQ (reference sequence). The V end was cut by 0 bases, the J end by 8 bases, with 10 bases between.

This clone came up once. The CDR3 sequence: CASSPLDGNGYTF. The CDR3 DNA is TGTGCCAGCTCACCCTTGGACGGAAATGGCTACACCTTC. V is TRBV18 and J is TRBJ1-2, with D unresolved. Germline assignment: CDR1 KGHSH and CDR2 LQKENI. Trimming took off 3 bases at V and 6 bases at J, with 11 bases between the two ends. The CDR3 length is 13 residues.

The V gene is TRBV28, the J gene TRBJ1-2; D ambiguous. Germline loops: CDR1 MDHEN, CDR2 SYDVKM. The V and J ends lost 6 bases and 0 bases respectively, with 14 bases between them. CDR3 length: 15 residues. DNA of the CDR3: TGTGCCAGCAGGACCCCCCAGGTTCCTAACTATGGCTACACCTTC. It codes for CASRTPQVPNYGYTF.

This CDR3 is CAISLTSAQGDTQYF. CDR3 sequence (DNA): TGTGCCATCAGCCTGACTAGCGCCCAGGGGGATACGCAGTATTTT. The chain joins TRBV10-3 to TRBJ2-3; 8 nucleotides line up with TRBD2. Trimming at V came to 6 bases and at J to 6 bases, leaving 11 bases not matched to a gene. This CDR3 has 15 residues. Germline values: CDR1 ENHRY, CDR2 SYGVKD.

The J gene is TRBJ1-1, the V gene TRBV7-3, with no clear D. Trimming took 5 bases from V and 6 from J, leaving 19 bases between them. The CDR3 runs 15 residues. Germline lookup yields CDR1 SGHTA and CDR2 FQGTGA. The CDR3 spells CASSPEAGRTAEAFF. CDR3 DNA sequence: TGTGCCAGCAGCCCTGAGGCAGGCCGAACGGCTGAAGCTTTCTTT.

The CDR3 DNA follows: TGTGCCAGGTTAGTAGCCGAGCAGTACTTC. It encodes CARLVAEQYF. V usage is TRBV21-1 and J usage is TRBJ2-7; the table names TRBD2, a call not compared with the DNA. TRBV21-1 is reported as a pseudogene. The CDR3 contains 10 residues.

The CDR3 here is CASSGRGLDQPQHF. The CDR3 nucleotides are TGTGCCAGCTCGGGCAGGGGATTGGATCAGCCCCAGCATTTT. V gene TRBV27 combines with J gene TRBJ1-5, with D possibly TRBD1 on 6 matching bases. V gave up 8 bases and J gave up 5 bases, with 16 bases separating them. Germline CDR1 MNHEY, CDR2 SMNVEV (reference sequence). The CDR3 length is 14 residues.

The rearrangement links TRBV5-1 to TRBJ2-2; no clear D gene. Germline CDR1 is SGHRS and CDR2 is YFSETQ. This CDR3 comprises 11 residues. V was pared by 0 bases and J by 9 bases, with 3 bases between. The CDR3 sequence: CASSLGRELFF. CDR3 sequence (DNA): TGCGCCAGCAGCTTGGGCCGGGAGCTGTTTTTT.

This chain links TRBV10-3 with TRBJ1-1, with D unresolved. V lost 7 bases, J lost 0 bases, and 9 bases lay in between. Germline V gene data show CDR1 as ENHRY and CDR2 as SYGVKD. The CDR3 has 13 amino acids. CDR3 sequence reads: CAIMGSMNTEAFF. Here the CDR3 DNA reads TGTGCCATCATGGGCAGCATGAACACTGAAGCTTTCTTT.

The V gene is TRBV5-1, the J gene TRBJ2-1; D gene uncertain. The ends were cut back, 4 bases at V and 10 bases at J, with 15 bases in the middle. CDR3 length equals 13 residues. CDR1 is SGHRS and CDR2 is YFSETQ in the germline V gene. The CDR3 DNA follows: TGCGCCAGCAGCGGCAGGAGTCTAGAGGAGCAGTTCTTC. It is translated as CASSGRSLEEQFF. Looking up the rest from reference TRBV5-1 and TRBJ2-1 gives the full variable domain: KAGVTQTPRYLIKTRGQQVTLSCSPISGHRSVSWYQQTPGQGLQFLFEYFSETQRNKGNFPGRFSGRQFSNSRSEMNVSTLELGDSALYLCASSGRSLEEQFFGPGTRLTVL.

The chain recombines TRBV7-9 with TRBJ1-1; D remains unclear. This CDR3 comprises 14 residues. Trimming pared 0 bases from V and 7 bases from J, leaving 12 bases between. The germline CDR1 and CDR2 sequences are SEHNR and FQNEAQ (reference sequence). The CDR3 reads CASSLAGGRGEAFF. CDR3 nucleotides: TGTGCCAGCAGCTTAGCCGGAGGGCGAGGTGAAGCTTTCTTT.

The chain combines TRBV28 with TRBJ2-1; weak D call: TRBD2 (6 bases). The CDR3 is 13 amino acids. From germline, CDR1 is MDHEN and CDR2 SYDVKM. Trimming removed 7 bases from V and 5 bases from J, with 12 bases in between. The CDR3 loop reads CASISGLHNEQFF. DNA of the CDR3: TGTGCCAGCATTAGCGGACTTCACAATGAGCAGTTCTTC.

CDR3 protein: CASSSGEGSSQPQHF. As DNA, the CDR3 is TGTGCCAGCTCATCCGGGGAGGGGTCGTCCCAGCCCCAGCATTTT. The J gene is TRBJ1-5, the V gene TRBV18; TRBD1 might be the D (5 bases). CDR3 length: 15 residues. The V gene lost 5 bases and the J gene lost 7 bases, with 18 bases spanning the gap. Germline V lookup: CDR1 KGHSH, CDR2 LQKENI.

For the CDR3, the DNA is TGTGCCAGCTCACCTCGAGCAGCGGGAGGTGGTGAGACCCAGTACTTC. It yields the protein CASSPRAAGGGETQYF. The rearrangement uses TRBV18 and TRBJ2-5, with TRBD2 matching over 9 bases. Per the germline V gene, CDR1 is KGHSH and CDR2 is LQKENI. The junction had 10 bases not matched to a gene; V was cut back by 3 bases and J by 5 bases. This CDR3 region has 16 residues.

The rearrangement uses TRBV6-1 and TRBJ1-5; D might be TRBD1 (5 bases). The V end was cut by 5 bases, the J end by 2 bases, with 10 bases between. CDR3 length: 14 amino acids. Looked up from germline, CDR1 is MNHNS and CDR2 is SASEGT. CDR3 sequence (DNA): TGTGCCAGCAGTCCAGGGATAGGCAATCAGCCCCAGCATTTT. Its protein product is CASSPGIGNQPQHF.

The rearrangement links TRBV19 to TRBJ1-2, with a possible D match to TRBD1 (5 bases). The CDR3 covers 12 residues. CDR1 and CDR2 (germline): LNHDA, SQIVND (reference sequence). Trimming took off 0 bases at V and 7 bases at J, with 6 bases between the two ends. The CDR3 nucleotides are TGTGCCAGTAGTATAGACAGGGCTGGCTACACCTTC. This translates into CASSIDRAGYTF.

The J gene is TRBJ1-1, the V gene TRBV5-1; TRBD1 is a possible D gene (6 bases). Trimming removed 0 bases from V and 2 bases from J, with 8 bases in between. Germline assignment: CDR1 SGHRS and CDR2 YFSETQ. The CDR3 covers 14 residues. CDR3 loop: CASSLGGPNTEAFF. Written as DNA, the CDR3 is TGCGCCAGCAGCTTGGGGGGGCCCAACACTGAAGCTTTCTTT.

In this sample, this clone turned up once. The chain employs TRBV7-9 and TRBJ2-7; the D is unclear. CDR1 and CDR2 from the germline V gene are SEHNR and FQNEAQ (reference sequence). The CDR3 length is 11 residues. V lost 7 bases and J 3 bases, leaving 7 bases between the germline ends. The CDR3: CASTRFYEQYF. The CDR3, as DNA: TGTGCCAGCACCCGATTCTACGAGCAGTACTTC. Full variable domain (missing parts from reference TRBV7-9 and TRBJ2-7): DTGVSQNPRHKITKRGQNVTFRCDPISEHNRLYWYRQTLGQGPEFLTYFQNEAQLEKSRLLSDRFSAERPKGSFSTLEIQRTEQGDSAMYLCASTRFYEQYFGPGTRLTVT.

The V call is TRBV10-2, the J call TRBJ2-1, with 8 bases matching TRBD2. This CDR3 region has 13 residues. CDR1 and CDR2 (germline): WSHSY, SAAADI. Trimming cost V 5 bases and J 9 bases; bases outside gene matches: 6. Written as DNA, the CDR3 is TGCGCCAGCAGTCCCCCGGGAGGGGGTGAGCAGTTCTTC. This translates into CASSPPGGGEQFF.

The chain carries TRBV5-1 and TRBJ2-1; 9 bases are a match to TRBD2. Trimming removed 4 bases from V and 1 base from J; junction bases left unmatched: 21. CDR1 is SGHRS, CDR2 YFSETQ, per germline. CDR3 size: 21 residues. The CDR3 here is CASSQNRVHQAGGPSYNEQFF. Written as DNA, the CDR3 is TGCGCCAGCAGCCAAAATCGGGTTCATCAGGCGGGAGGGCCATCCTACAATGAGCAGTTCTTC.

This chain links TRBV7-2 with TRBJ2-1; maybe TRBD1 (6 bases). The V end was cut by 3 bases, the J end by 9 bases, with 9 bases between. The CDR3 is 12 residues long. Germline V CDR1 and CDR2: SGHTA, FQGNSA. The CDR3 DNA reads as TGTGCCAGCAGCTTTAGGGGGAGTGAGCAGTTCTTC. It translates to CASSFRGSEQFF.

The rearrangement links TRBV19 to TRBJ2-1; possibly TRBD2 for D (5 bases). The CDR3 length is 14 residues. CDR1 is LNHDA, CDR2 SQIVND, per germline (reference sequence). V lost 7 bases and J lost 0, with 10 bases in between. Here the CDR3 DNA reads TGTGCCAGTAACGGGGTTAGCTCCTACAATGAGCAGTTCTTC. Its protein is CASNGVSSYNEQFF.

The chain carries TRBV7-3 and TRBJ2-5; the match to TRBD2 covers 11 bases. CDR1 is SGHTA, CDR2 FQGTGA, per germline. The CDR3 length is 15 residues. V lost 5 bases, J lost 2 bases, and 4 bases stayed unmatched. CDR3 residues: CASSDRLAGQETQYF. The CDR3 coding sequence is TGTGCCAGCAGCGACAGACTAGCGGGGCAAGAGACCCAGTACTTC.

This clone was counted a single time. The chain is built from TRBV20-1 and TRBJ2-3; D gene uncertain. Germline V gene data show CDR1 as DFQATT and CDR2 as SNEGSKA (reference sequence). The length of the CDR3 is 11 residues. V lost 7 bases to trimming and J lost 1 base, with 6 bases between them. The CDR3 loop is CSDLGTDTQYF. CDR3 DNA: TGCAGTGATTTGGGCACAGATACGCAGTATTTT.

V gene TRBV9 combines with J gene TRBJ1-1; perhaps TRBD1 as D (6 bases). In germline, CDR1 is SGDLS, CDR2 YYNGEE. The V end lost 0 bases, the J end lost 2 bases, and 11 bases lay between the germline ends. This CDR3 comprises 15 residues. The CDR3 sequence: CASSVEGGANTEAFF. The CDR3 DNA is TGTGCCAGCAGCGTAGAGGGGGGCGCAAACACTGAAGCTTTCTTT.

CDR3: CASSLDEVEKETQYF. The CDR3, as DNA: TGCGCCAGCAGCTTGGATGAGGTGGAAAAAGAGACCCAGTACTTC. This chain uses TRBV5-1 with TRBJ2-5, with D unclear. The CDR3 covers 15 residues. Trimming cost V 0 bases and J 3 bases, with 12 bases left between them. Germline CDR1 and CDR2: SGHRS and YFSETQ. Supplemented by reference TRBV5-1 and TRBJ2-5, the full variable domain reads KAGVTQTPRYLIKTRGQQVTLSCSPISGHRSVSWYQQTPGQGLQFLFEYFSETQRNKGNFPGRFSGRQFSNSRSEMNVSTLELGDSALYLCASSLDEVEKETQYFGPGTRLLVL.